A single T cell receptor beta chain is shown here with its context. What it recognizes is unknown. The junction and the germline gene differ at one end; a read error may be behind it. A primer matching the constant region was used to make TCR beta cDNA from around 550 ng of total RNA. A slightly modified ARM-PCR protocol with three nested multiplex PCR rounds produced these TCR beta libraries. Two initial PCR rounds of 10 to 11 cycles each paired TRBV1-TRBV30 forward primers with a C-beta reverse primer. One entry per CDR3 protein, called by TCRdb with MiXCR from the multiplex PCR reads. The sample holds about 130,000 distinct CDR3 sequences, 50% to 80% seen once. The data are from a study of tumor-infiltrating lymphocytes in primary liver carcinoma. Study-level background: The patient group consisted of men and women aged 30 to 69 years. Study results and limitations: Tumor tissue displayed a significantly greater top-250-clone fraction than blood (p = 0.039).

This CDR3 is built from 15 residues. Germline lookup yields CDR1 MNHEY and CDR2 SVGAGI. For each extraction, RNA and DNA were obtained together from approximately 20-30 mg of unsorted bulk tissue. Infection with HBV was chronic in patients; they were treatment-naive. The chain has TRBV6-5 and TRBJ2-2; a weak D match, TRBD1 (6 bases). Input material: liver tumor tissue from sampling region 3. The subset here: tumor region T3, left-lateral pole. This TCR was recovered from a woman aged 60-75 years with primary liver carcinoma and hepatitis B virus infection. This CDR3 is CASRDGDRDTVELFF. The CDR3 DNA reads as TGTGCCAGCAGGGATGGAGATCGGGACACCGTGGAGCTGTTTTTT.